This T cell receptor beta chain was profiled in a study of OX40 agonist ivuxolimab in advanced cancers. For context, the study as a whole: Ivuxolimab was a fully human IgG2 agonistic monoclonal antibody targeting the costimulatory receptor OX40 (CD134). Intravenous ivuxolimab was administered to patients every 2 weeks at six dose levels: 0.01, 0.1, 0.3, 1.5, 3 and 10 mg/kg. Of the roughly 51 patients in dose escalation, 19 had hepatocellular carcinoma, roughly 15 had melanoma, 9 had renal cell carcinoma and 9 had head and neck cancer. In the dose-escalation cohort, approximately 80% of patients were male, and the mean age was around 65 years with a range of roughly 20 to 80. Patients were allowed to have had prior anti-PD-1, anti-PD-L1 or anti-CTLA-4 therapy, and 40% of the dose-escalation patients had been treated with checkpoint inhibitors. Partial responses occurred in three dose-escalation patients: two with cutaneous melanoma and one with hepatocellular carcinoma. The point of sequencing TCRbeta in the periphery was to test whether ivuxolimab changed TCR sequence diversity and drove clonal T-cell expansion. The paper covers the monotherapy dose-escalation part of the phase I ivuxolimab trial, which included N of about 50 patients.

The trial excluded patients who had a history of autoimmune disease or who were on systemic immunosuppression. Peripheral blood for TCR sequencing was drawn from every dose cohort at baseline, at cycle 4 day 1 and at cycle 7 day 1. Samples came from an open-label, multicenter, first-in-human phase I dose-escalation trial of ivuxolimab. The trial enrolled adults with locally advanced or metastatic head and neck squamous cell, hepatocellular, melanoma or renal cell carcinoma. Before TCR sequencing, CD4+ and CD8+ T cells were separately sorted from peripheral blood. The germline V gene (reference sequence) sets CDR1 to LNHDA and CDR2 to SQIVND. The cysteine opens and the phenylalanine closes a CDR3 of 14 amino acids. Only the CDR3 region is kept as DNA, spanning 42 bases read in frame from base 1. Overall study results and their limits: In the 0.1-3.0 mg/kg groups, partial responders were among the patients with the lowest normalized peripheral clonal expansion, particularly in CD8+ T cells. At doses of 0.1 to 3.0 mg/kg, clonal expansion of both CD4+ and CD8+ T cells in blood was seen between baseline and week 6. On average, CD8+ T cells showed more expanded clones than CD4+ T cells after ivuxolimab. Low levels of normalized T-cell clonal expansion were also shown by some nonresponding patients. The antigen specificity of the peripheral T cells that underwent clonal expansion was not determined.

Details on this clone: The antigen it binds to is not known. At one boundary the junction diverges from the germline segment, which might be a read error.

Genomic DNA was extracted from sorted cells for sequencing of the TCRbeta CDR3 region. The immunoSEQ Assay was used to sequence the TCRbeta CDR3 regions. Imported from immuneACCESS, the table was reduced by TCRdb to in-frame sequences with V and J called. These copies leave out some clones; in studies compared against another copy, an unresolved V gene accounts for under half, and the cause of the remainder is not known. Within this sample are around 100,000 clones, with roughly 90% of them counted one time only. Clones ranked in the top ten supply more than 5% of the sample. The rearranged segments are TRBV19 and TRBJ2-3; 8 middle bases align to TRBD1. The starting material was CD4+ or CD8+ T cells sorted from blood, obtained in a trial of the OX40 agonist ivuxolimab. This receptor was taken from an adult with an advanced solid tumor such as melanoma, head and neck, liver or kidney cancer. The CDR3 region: CSSAPRGRGDTQYF. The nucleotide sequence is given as TGTTCCAGCGCGCCCAGGGGGCGGGGAGATACGCAGTATTTT. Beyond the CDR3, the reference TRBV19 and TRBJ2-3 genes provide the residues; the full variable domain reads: DGGITQSPKYLFRKEGQNVTLSCEQNLNHDAMYWYRQDPGQGLRLIYYSQIVNDFQKGDIAEGYSVSREKKESFPLTVTSAQKNPTAFYLCSSAPRGRGDTQYFGPGTRLTVL.